This is a list of T cell receptor beta chains from one sample in a study of technical replicates of blood from a few donors. TCRdb's copy holds only in-frame clones and misses some; the assay was immunoSEQ multiplex PCR. The data hold approximately 73,000 clones, with 95% to 98% observed a single time. Sequencing input: T cells isolated from PBMCs. The receptor set was obtained from a human donor in good health. CDR3s include the opening cysteine and the closing phenylalanine or tryptophan. A D gene is named only where the DNA matches it firmly. Clone size, where shown, is once, few, many, or a class for clones that have expanded.

>TRBV6-1|TRBJ1-2|NA|NA
CASSEGRAGGGYTF
TGTGCCAGCAGTGAAGGGAGGGCAGGCGGTGGCTACACCTTC
>TRBV2|TRBJ1-2|TRBD1|NA
CASSRQGTLPNYGYTF
TGTGCCAGCAGTCGACAGGGTACATTGCCGAACTATGGCTACACCTTC
>TRBV27|TRBJ1-5|NA|NA
CASSPHPYRANQPQHF
TGTGCCAGCAGTCCCCACCCCTACAGGGCAAATCAGCCCCAGCATTTT
>TRBV10-3|TRBJ2-5|TRBD2|once
CAIKREQETQYF
TGTGCCATCAAGCGGGAGCAAGAGACCCAGTACTTC
>TRBV4-1|TRBJ2-7|NA|NA
CASSQYTGTHEQYF
TGCGCCAGCAGCCAGTATACAGGGACCCACGAGCAGTACTTC
>TRBV7-9|TRBJ2-7|TRBD2|NA
CASSLTSGSDYEQYF
TGTGCCAGCAGCTTAACTAGCGGGAGTGACTACGAGCAGTACTTC
>TRBV10-1|TRBJ2-1|TRBD1|once
CASSEGTVNEQFF
TGCGCCAGCAGTGAGGGGACAGTCAATGAGCAGTTCTTC
>TRBV19|TRBJ1-4|TRBD1|NA
CASSMGTGSNEKLFF
TGTGCCAGTAGTATGGGGACAGGATCTAATGAAAAACTGTTTTTT
>TRBV28|TRBJ2-7|TRBD1|NA
CASSRDSAYEQYF
TGTGCCAGCAGCCGGGACAGCGCCTACGAGCAGTACTTC
>TRBV4-1|TRBJ1-3|NA|NA
CASSPGGEGPVGNTIYF
TGCGCCAGCAGCCCGGGGGGGGAGGGCCCGGTCGGAAACACCATATATTTT
>TRBV4-1|TRBJ2-2|NA|NA
CASSQPSKRLGELFF
TGCGCCAGCAGCCAACCCTCGAAGCGGTTGGGGGAGCTGTTTTTT
>TRBV20-1|TRBJ1-2|NA|once
CSAHREGGYTF
TGCAGTGCTCACAGGGAGGGCGGCTACACCTTC
>TRBV7-3|TRBJ2-1|NA|once
CASSPDSFAQFF
TGTGCCAGCAGCCCGGACAGTTTTGCGCAGTTCTTC
>TRBV28|TRBJ1-5|TRBD1|once
CASTETGGDQPQHF
TGTGCCAGCACCGAAACAGGGGGCGATCAGCCCCAGCATTTT
>TRBV19|TRBJ2-5|NA|NA
CASTRGETQYF
TGTGCCAGTACCAGGGGAGAGACCCAGTACTTC
>TRBV9|TRBJ2-1|TRBD2|once
CASSDSGTSREQFF
TGTGCCAGCAGCGATTCCGGGACTAGTCGTGAGCAGTTCTTC
>TRBV11-3|TRBJ1-1|TRBD1|NA
CASSPGQSNTEAFF
TGTGCCAGCAGCCCGGGACAGTCGAACACTGAAGCTTTCTTT
>TRBV10-3|TRBJ2-3|TRBD2|NA
CAISESGLAGVVGDTQYF
TGTGCCATCAGTGAGTCGGGACTAGCGGGAGTGGTAGGGGATACGCAGTATTTT
>TRBV7-9|TRBJ2-7|NA|once
CASSLTPDSKPYEQYF
TGTGCCAGCAGCTTAACCCCGGACAGTAAACCCTACGAGCAGTACTTC
>TRBV30|TRBJ2-7|TRBD1|NA
CASRDRGLSYEQYF
TGTGCCTCTAGAGACAGGGGGCTTTCCTACGAGCAGTACTTC
>TRBV6-5|TRBJ2-4|TRBD2|once
CASSRATSGRDIQYF
TGTGCCAGCAGCCGTGCAACTAGCGGGCGCGACATTCAGTACTTC
>TRBV11-2|TRBJ2-3|NA|NA
CASSLRPGSTDTQYF
TGTGCCAGCAGCTTACGGCCAGGGTCCACAGATACGCAGTATTTT
>TRBV2|TRBJ1-5|NA|once
CASSEAAQGNQPQHF
TGTGCCAGCAGTGAAGCGGCCCAGGGCAATCAGCCCCAGCATTTT
>TRBV19|TRBJ2-5|TRBD2|NA
CASTAHSGEETQYF
TGTGCCAGTACCGCACATAGCGGGGAAGAGACCCAGTACTTC
>TRBV5-1|TRBJ1-2|TRBD1|NA
CASSYRTGDYGYTF
TGCGCCAGCAGTTATAGGACAGGAGACTATGGCTACACCTTC
>TRBV2|TRBJ2-3|TRBD2|NA
CASRASGRAPDTQYF
TGTGCCAGCAGGGCTAGCGGGAGGGCCCCGGATACGCAGTATTTT
>TRBV28|TRBJ1-5|NA|NA
CASSFTSRYQPQHF
TGTGCCAGCAGTTTTACATCCCGCTATCAGCCCCAGCATTTT
>TRBV6-5|TRBJ1-5|NA|NA
CASRGSNNQPQHF
TGTGCCAGCAGGGGCAGCAACAATCAGCCCCAGCATTTT
>TRBV6-4|TRBJ2-1|TRBD2|once
CASKALAGAPGGEQFF
TGTGCCAGCAAGGCCCTAGCGGGAGCCCCAGGGGGTGAGCAGTTCTTC
>TRBV4-2|TRBJ2-7|NA|NA
CASSTQGGYYEQYF
TGTGCCAGCAGCACCCAGGGGGGATACTACGAGCAGTACTTC
>TRBV5-6|TRBJ1-3|NA|NA
CASSLLSSGNTIYF
TGTGCCAGCAGCTTGCTGAGCTCTGGAAACACCATATATTTT
>TRBV5-1|TRBJ2-3|TRBD1|NA
CASSLGQGAQDTQYF
TGCGCCAGCAGCTTAGGACAGGGGGCGCAAGATACGCAGTATTTT
>TRBV5-6|TRBJ2-7|TRBD2|NA
CASSATSDSRREQYF
TGTGCCAGCAGCGCTACTAGCGACTCCCGGCGTGAGCAGTACTTC
>TRBV4-2|TRBJ2-7|NA|NA
CASSQEGVGVLGEQYF
TGTGCCAGCAGCCAAGAAGGGGTAGGGGTTTTAGGCGAGCAGTACTTC
>TRBV4-2|TRBJ2-2|NA|NA
CASSQGRLGGTGELFF
TGTGCCAGCAGCCAAGGAAGACTGGGTGGCACCGGGGAGCTGTTTTTT
>TRBV27|TRBJ1-2|NA|NA
CASSLIGRGQNYGYTF
TGTGCCAGCAGTTTAATTGGCAGGGGCCAAAACTATGGCTACACCTTC
>TRBV6-5|TRBJ1-4|NA|NA
CASASQQGSEKLFF
TGTGCCAGCGCAAGTCAGCAGGGAAGTGAAAAACTGTTTTTT
>TRBV19|TRBJ2-7|NA|NA
CASSIGLAWILPYEQYF
TGTGCCAGTAGTATTGGTCTAGCGTGGATACTTCCCTACGAGCAGTACTTC
>TRBV13|TRBJ2-7|NA|NA
CASSPHTGRNEQYF
TGTGCCAGCAGCCCACATACAGGTCGGAACGAGCAGTACTTC
>TRBV7-8|TRBJ1-1|NA|NA
CASSSPRNLLNTEAFF
TGTGCCAGCAGCTCGCCCAGGAATCTCTTGAACACTGAAGCTTTCTTT
>TRBV11-2|TRBJ1-2|NA|once
CASSEGAASGYGYTF
TGTGCCAGCAGCGAAGGGGCGGCCTCGGGCTATGGCTACACCTTC
>TRBV4-3|TRBJ2-7|NA|NA
CASSRNYRDLSSYEQYF
TGCGCCAGCAGCCGCAATTACCGGGACTTGAGCTCCTACGAGCAGTACTTC
>TRBV6-6|TRBJ2-3|NA|NA
CASTGSGDTQYF
TGTGCCAGCACTGGCTCAGGAGATACGCAGTATTTT
>TRBV5-1|TRBJ2-7|TRBD1|NA
CASSWTGYNSYEQYF
TGCGCCAGCAGCTGGACAGGGTATAACTCCTACGAGCAGTACTTC
>TRBV5-1|TRBJ1-1|NA|NA
CASSLAGKAFF
TGCGCCAGCAGCTTGGCAGGGAAAGCTTTCTTT
>TRBV4-3|TRBJ2-7|NA|NA
CASSQEYGTYYEQYF
TGCGCCAGCAGCCAAGAGTATGGGACATACTACGAGCAGTACTTC
>TRBV9|TRBJ1-4|TRBD1|NA
CASSTTGGGEKLFF
TGTGCCAGCAGCACAACAGGGGGTGGTGAAAAACTGTTTTTT
>TRBV15|TRBJ2-2|NA|NA
CATLDRGHTGELFF
TGTGCCACCTTGGATAGGGGTCACACCGGGGAGCTGTTTTTT
>TRBV11-3|TRBJ2-7|NA|NA
CASSLAGSSYEQYF
TGTGCCAGCAGCTTAGCAGGCAGCTCCTACGAGCAGTACTTC
>TRBV10-3|TRBJ2-7|NA|once
CAISDSRELAYEQYF
TGTGCCATCAGTGACTCTCGGGAGCTCGCCTACGAGCAGTACTTC
>TRBV9|TRBJ1-1|NA|NA
CASSGGTITEAFF
TGTGCCAGCAGCGGGGGGACTATCACTGAAGCTTTCTTT
>TRBV11-2|TRBJ2-7|TRBD1|NA
CASSYTGVGEQYF
TGTGCCAGCAGCTATACAGGGGTGGGGGAGCAGTACTTC
>TRBV6-6|TRBJ1-1|NA|NA
CASGQNTEAFF
TGTGCCAGCGGGCAGAACACTGAAGCTTTCTTT
>TRBV28|TRBJ2-5|TRBD2|once
CASSPRGTSGVETQYF
TGTGCCAGCAGTCCCCGGGGTACTAGCGGAGTAGAGACCCAGTACTTC
>TRBV6-5|TRBJ2-1|NA|NA
CASKRAAYNEQFF
TGTGCCAGCAAGAGGGCCGCCTACAATGAGCAGTTCTTC